This T cell receptor (beta chain) came from a study of blood T cell repertoires in COVID-19. The overall study: COVID-19 samples, acute and convalescent, were from the United States, Italy and Spain. The analysed material was cDNA or gDNA that came from T cells, B-cell-depleted T cells, or PBMCs.

Study processing details: Counts of nucleated cells, estimated from reference gene primer amplification, were obtained. Data came from immunoSEQ multiplex PCR; TCRdb stores just in-frame clones and leaves some out. D and trimming were read from the DNA, whereas the V and J calls and clone size are those reported in that table. This repertoire shows about 240,000 clones, roughly 80% found once; its top ten account for approximately 9.6%. Per the germline V gene, CDR1 is MDHEN and CDR2 is SYDVKM. The trim removed 5 bases at V and 3 bases at J, leaving 2 bases unmatched. The CDR3 covers 14 residues. Specimen: peripheral blood. The rearrangement links TRBV28 to TRBJ2-3; TRBD2 aligns across 10 bases. The TCR sequence derives from a woman of 80 years or more with acute or convalescent COVID-19. CDR3 DNA: TGTGCCAGCAGTGTAGCGGGGGGTACAGATACGCAGTATTTT. It translates to CASSVAGGTDTQYF.